Listed here is a single T cell receptor beta chain. Its antigen remains unknown. CDR1 and CDR2 from the germline V gene are SNHLY and FYNNEI. This CDR3 region has 13 residues. Germline trimming cut 6 bases from V and 4 bases from J; bases unmatched to any gene: 4. The source of the sample is a study of beta chain features in type 1 diabetes. The study's findings and limits: Insertions were fewer and deletions more numerous at VDJ junctions in type 1 diabetes patients. Any HLA type influence on TCRB rearrangement was left unresolved here. In all four CD4+ subsets, TCRB CDR3 length was significantly, moderately reduced in type 1 diabetes.

The entirety of the isolated RNA underwent reverse transcription, so expressed TCRB transcripts were sequenced. Using immunoSEQ multiplex PCR, the repertoire was profiled, and TCRdb retains in-frame clones only, with some absent. The sample includes under 20,000 clones, 55% to 70% of them seen just once. The sequencing sample was made of Tregs from blood. The rearrangement uses TRBV2 and TRBJ1-1; 8 bases fit TRBD1. The sequence came from a man aged 30-40 years with type 1 diabetes. CDR3 DNA sequence: TGTGCCAGCAGGGACAGGGTGGGCACTGAAGCTTTCTTT. It codes for CASRDRVGTEAFF.